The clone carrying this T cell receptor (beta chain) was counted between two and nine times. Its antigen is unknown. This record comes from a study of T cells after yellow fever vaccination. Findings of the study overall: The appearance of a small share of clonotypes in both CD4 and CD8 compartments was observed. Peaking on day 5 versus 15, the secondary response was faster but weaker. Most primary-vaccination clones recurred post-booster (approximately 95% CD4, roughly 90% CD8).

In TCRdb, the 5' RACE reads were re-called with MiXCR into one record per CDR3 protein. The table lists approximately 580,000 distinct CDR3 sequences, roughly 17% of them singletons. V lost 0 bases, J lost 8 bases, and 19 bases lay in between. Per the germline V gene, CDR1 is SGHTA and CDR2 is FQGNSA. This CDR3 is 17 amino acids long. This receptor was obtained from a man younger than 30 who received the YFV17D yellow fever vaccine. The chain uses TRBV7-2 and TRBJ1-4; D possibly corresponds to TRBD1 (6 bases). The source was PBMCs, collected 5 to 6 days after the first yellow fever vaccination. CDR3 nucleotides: TGTGCCAGCAGCTTAGCATTCGGGTCAGGGGAAGGAGAAAAACTGTTTTTT. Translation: CASSLAFGSGEGEKLFF.